A selection of T cell receptor beta chains follows, all from one sample in a study of vaccination and CD4 T cells after COVID-19. TCRdb recomputed calls from the PCR reads with MiXCR, one row per CDR3 protein. The data contain about 13,000 distinct CDR3 sequences, about 43% of them seen just once; the ten biggest clones take up about 9.8%. For these TCRs, the target antigens are not known. The sample consisted of CD4+ T cells from blood, cultured in vitro. Every receptor here comes from a human donor who had recovered from COVID-19. The CDR3 runs from the conserved cysteine through the conserved F or W. D genes are given only for firm matches. Some rows have no size entry. The others give once, few or many, or a class for an expanded clone.

abundance: few; v_gene: TRBV7-2; d_gene: NA; j_gene: TRBJ2-1; CDR3aa: CASSLLLGEQFF; CDR3nt: TGTGCCAGCAGCTTACTGCTTGGTGAGCAGTTCTTC
abundance: NA; v_gene: TRBV18; d_gene: TRBD2; j_gene: TRBJ2-3; CDR3aa: CASSGGGTDTQYF; CDR3nt: TGTGCCAGCTCTGGGGGGGGCACAGATACGCAGTATTTT
abundance: few; v_gene: TRBV6-2/TRBV6-3; d_gene: NA; j_gene: TRBJ1-1; CDR3aa: CASSYPVGGMNTEAFF; CDR3nt: TGTGCCAGCAGTTACCCGGTGGGCGGCATGAACACTGAAGCTTTCTTT
abundance: NA; v_gene: TRBV2; d_gene: TRBD1; j_gene: TRBJ2-7; CDR3aa: CASRGQGRSSYEQYF; CDR3nt: TGTGCCAGCAGGGGACAGGGTAGAAGCTCCTACGAGCAGTACTTC
abundance: NA; v_gene: TRBV6-1; d_gene: NA; j_gene: TRBJ1-3; CDR3aa: CASSAKNEPGGTIYF; CDR3nt: TGTGCCAGCAGTGCAAAAAACGAACCTGGCGGCACCATATATTTT
abundance: NA; v_gene: TRBV5-6; d_gene: TRBD2; j_gene: TRBJ2-5; CDR3aa: CASRSLAGGNFTETQYF; CDR3nt: TGTGCCAGCAGGTCTCTAGCGGGGGGGAACTTCACTGAGACCCAGTACTTC
abundance: NA; v_gene: TRBV19; d_gene: TRBD1; j_gene: TRBJ2-3; CDR3aa: CASSIGQGDTQYF; CDR3nt: TGTGCCAGTAGTATCGGACAGGGGGATACGCAGTATTTT
abundance: few; v_gene: TRBV7-3; d_gene: TRBD2; j_gene: TRBJ2-2; CDR3aa: CASSLGLAYGTGELFF; CDR3nt: TGTGCCAGCAGCTTAGGACTAGCTTATGGCACCGGGGAGCTGTTTTTT
abundance: NA; v_gene: TRBV28; d_gene: NA; j_gene: TRBJ1-5; CDR3aa: CASSPDSNQPQHF; CDR3nt: TGTGCCAGCAGTCCGGACAGCAATCAGCCCCAGCATTTT
abundance: NA; v_gene: TRBV12-3/TRBV12-4; d_gene: TRBD2; j_gene: TRBJ2-2; CDR3aa: CASRRSSGTTGELFF; CDR3nt: TGTGCCAGCAGACGTTCTAGCGGGACCACCGGGGAGCTGTTTTTT
abundance: NA; v_gene: TRBV7-2; d_gene: TRBD1; j_gene: TRBJ2-5; CDR3aa: CASSLDGTGGGGTQYF; CDR3nt: TGTGCCAGCAGCTTAGACGGGACAGGGGGGGGCGGGACCCAGTACTTC
abundance: few; v_gene: TRBV7-2; d_gene: NA; j_gene: TRBJ1-4; CDR3aa: CASSAAHFQGQGEKLFF; CDR3nt: TGTGCCAGCAGCGCCGCTCATTTCCAGGGGCAAGGGGAAAAACTGTTTTTT
abundance: NA; v_gene: TRBV7-2; d_gene: NA; j_gene: TRBJ2-5; CDR3aa: CASSLRTNQETQYF; CDR3nt: TGTGCCAGCAGCTTACGGACTAACCAAGAGACCCAGTACTTC
abundance: NA; v_gene: TRBV20-1; d_gene: TRBD1; j_gene: TRBJ1-2; CDR3aa: CSAIDGGQTHYGYTF; CDR3nt: TGCAGTGCTATCGATGGGGGACAGACCCACTATGGCTACACCTTC
abundance: few; v_gene: TRBV20-1; d_gene: TRBD2; j_gene: TRBJ2-5; CDR3aa: CSAPRWGGETQYF; CDR3nt: TGCAGTGCTCCCCGGTGGGGGGGGGAGACCCAGTACTTC
abundance: NA; v_gene: TRBV5-1; d_gene: NA; j_gene: TRBJ1-2; CDR3aa: CASSLGGPRVNYGYTF; CDR3nt: TGCGCCAGCAGCTTGGGGGGGCCGAGGGTTAACTATGGCTACACCTTC
abundance: NA; v_gene: TRBV12-3/TRBV12-4; d_gene: NA; j_gene: TRBJ1-5; CDR3aa: CASSLLNQPQHF; CDR3nt: TGTGCCAGCAGCCTCCTAAATCAGCCCCAGCATTTT
abundance: few; v_gene: TRBV20-1; d_gene: TRBD1; j_gene: TRBJ1-2; CDR3aa: CSARTGDRNILNYGYTF; CDR3nt: TGCAGTGCTAGGACAGGGGACCGAAATATTCTTAACTATGGCTACACCTTC
abundance: NA; v_gene: TRBV28; d_gene: NA; j_gene: TRBJ2-2; CDR3aa: CASSLSFRGTGELFF; CDR3nt: TGTGCCAGCAGTTTATCGTTCCGGGGAACCGGGGAGCTGTTTTTT
abundance: NA; v_gene: TRBV20-1; d_gene: NA; j_gene: TRBJ1-3; CDR3aa: CSARSPEGSGNTIYF; CDR3nt: TGCAGTGCTAGAAGTCCTGAGGGGAGTGGAAACACCATATATTTT
abundance: NA; v_gene: TRBV28; d_gene: NA; j_gene: TRBJ2-6; CDR3aa: CASSFRVGSGANVLTF; CDR3nt: TGTGCCAGCAGTTTTAGGGTCGGCTCTGGGGCCAACGTCCTGACTTTC
abundance: NA; v_gene: TRBV15; d_gene: NA; j_gene: TRBJ2-7; CDR3aa: CATSRDPRQTYEQYF; CDR3nt: TGTGCCACCAGCAGAGATCCGAGACAGACCTACGAGCAGTACTTC
abundance: NA; v_gene: TRBV7-6; d_gene: TRBD1; j_gene: TRBJ2-7; CDR3aa: CASSFPGTVSEQYF; CDR3nt: TGTGCCAGCAGCTTCCCCGGGACAGTTTCCGAGCAGTACTTC
abundance: NA; v_gene: TRBV30; d_gene: NA; j_gene: TRBJ2-7; CDR3aa: CAWTFGSYEQYF; CDR3nt: TGTGCCTGGACGTTCGGCTCCTACGAGCAGTACTTC
abundance: NA; v_gene: TRBV7-8; d_gene: NA; j_gene: TRBJ2-3; CDR3aa: CASSLDSQDTQYF; CDR3nt: TGTGCCAGCAGCCTAGACAGCCAAGATACGCAGTATTTT
abundance: few; v_gene: TRBV2; d_gene: NA; j_gene: TRBJ1-1; CDR3aa: CASSSRITEAFF; CDR3nt: TGTGCCAGCAGTAGCAGGATTACTGAAGCTTTCTTT
abundance: NA; v_gene: TRBV12-3/TRBV12-4; d_gene: NA; j_gene: TRBJ1-6; CDR3aa: CASSLSRISPLHF; CDR3nt: TGTGCCAGCAGTTTATCAAGGATTTCACCCCTCCACTTT
abundance: NA; v_gene: TRBV7-9; d_gene: TRBD2; j_gene: TRBJ2-1; CDR3aa: CASSLPRRLAGGINEQFF; CDR3nt: TGTGCCAGCAGCCTGCCCAGGCGGCTAGCGGGAGGGATCAATGAGCAGTTCTTC
abundance: NA; v_gene: TRBV6-4; d_gene: TRBD2; j_gene: TRBJ2-7; CDR3aa: CASSASGLAGPYEQYF; CDR3nt: TGTGCCAGCAGTGCCTCGGGCCTAGCGGGGCCCTACGAGCAGTACTTC
abundance: NA; v_gene: TRBV7-9; d_gene: TRBD1; j_gene: TRBJ2-3; CDR3aa: CASSSGTGGDTQYF; CDR3nt: TGTGCCAGCAGCTCAGGGACAGGGGGAGATACGCAGTATTTT
abundance: NA; v_gene: TRBV4-3; d_gene: NA; j_gene: TRBJ1-3; CDR3aa: CASSQDYGKWTGNTIYF; CDR3nt: TGCGCCAGCAGCCAAGATTACGGGAAATGGACGGGAAACACCATATATTTT
abundance: NA; v_gene: TRBV4-3; d_gene: TRBD1; j_gene: TRBJ1-2; CDR3aa: CASTVADRQNYGYTF; CDR3nt: TGCGCCAGCACTGTCGCGGACAGGCAGAACTATGGCTACACCTTC
abundance: NA; v_gene: TRBV5-4; d_gene: NA; j_gene: TRBJ1-1; CDR3aa: CASSLAGGHHFEAFF; CDR3nt: TGTGCCAGCAGCTTGGCCGGGGGGCACCACTTTGAAGCTTTCTTT
abundance: few; v_gene: TRBV6-1; d_gene: NA; j_gene: TRBJ1-5; CDR3aa: CASSPSIQGVQPQHF; CDR3nt: TGTGCCAGCAGTCCCTCCATTCAGGGCGTACAGCCCCAGCATTTT
abundance: few; v_gene: TRBV6-1; d_gene: NA; j_gene: TRBJ1-2; CDR3aa: CASSLSSGPRARNNYGYTF; CDR3nt: TGTGCCAGCAGTCTTTCTTCGGGACCGCGAGCCAGGAATAACTATGGCTACACCTTC